This is a list of T cell receptor beta chains from one sample in a study of blood T cells in healthy people across ages. TCRdb passed the 5' RACE reads through MiXCR, listing each CDR3 protein once. The table has 2 million or so distinct CDR3 sequences, around 50% seen once. The source material was blood. Source of these receptors: a woman in her 40s in good health. CDR3s include the opening cysteine and the closing phenylalanine or tryptophan. The D gene is left open where the match is weak. The size entry is marked missing in some rows and otherwise reads once, few, many or a size class.

DNA | CDR3 | D | size | J | V
TGTGCCAGCAGTTACTCGGCAAAGACCCAGTACTTC | CASSYSAKTQYF | NA | NA | TRBJ2-5 | TRBV6-2/TRBV6-3
TGCAGCGTTGAGGACAGGGGGCTCCTCGAGCAGTACTTC | CSVEDRGLLEQYF | TRBD1 | NA | TRBJ2-7 | TRBV29-1
TGTGCCAGCAGCTTAGCGACAGGTTCCTACAATGAGCAGTTCTTC | CASSLATGSYNEQFF | NA | NA | TRBJ2-1 | TRBV7-2
TGTGCCAGCCGAAGTCCGACAGGGGTGATCGGGGAGCTGTTTTTT | CASRSPTGVIGELFF | TRBD1 | NA | TRBJ2-2 | TRBV12-3/TRBV12-4
TGCAGTGCTAGAGGGGGGGGACAGAACCGCCAAGAGACCCAGTACTTC | CSARGGGQNRQETQYF | NA | once | TRBJ2-5 | TRBV20-1
TGCGCCAGCAGCCACAGACAGGGGACTAACAATGAGCAGTACTTC | CASSHRQGTNNEQYF | NA | NA | TRBJ2-4 | TRBV5-1
TGCAGTGCTAGAGATCCTGGAGGGGTTGGCAATCAGCCCCAGCATTTT | CSARDPGGVGNQPQHF | NA | once | TRBJ1-5 | TRBV20-1
TGTGCCAGCAGCTTAGCAGGGGGAGGTGGTAATGAGCAGTTCTTC | CASSLAGGGGNEQFF | NA | many | TRBJ2-1 | TRBV7-2
TGTGCCAGCAGCTTATTTGTGGGACAGGGAGACTATGGCTACACCTTC | CASSLFVGQGDYGYTF | TRBD1 | NA | TRBJ1-2 | TRBV7-2
TGTGCCAGCAGTCCAAACCGCAGGGTGGTAGGCTCTGGGGCCAACGTCCTGACTTTC | CASSPNRRVVGSGANVLTF | NA | NA | TRBJ2-6 | TRBV28
TGTGCCAGCAGCCGGAGCGGGGGGATCCCAATCAATGAGCAGTACTTC | CASSRSGGIPINEQYF | TRBD2 | NA | TRBJ2-7 | TRBV7-2
TGTGCCAGCAGTTCCCGGGACAGGGATGGCTACACCTTC | CASSSRDRDGYTF | TRBD1 | NA | TRBJ1-2 | TRBV27
TGCAGTGCTAGAGAGGGGACAGGGGGTATGGGCGAGCAGTACTTC | CSAREGTGGMGEQYF | TRBD1 | NA | TRBJ2-7 | TRBV20-1
TGTGCCACCAGCAGAGATATTACAGGGGGCGCAGATACGCAGTATTTT | CATSRDITGGADTQYF | TRBD1 | NA | TRBJ2-3 | TRBV15
TGCAGCGTTGAGTGGGGGATCGGAGGCTACACCTTC | CSVEWGIGGYTF | NA | NA | TRBJ1-2 | TRBV29-1
TGTGCCGCCACAGGAGGGGGTCGGAATCAGCCCCAGCATTTT | CAATGGGRNQPQHF | NA | NA | TRBJ1-5 | TRBV6-6
TGTGCCAGCACCTTGGGGGGGTCCAATGAAAAACTGTTTTTT | CASTLGGSNEKLFF | NA | NA | TRBJ1-4 | TRBV12-3/TRBV12-4
TGCGCCAGCAGCCCCACCACAGGATCTAACTATGGCTACACCTTC | CASSPTTGSNYGYTF | NA | once | TRBJ1-2 | TRBV5-1
TGCAGTGCTATCGTGGTTACCAAAAACATTCAGTACTTC | CSAIVVTKNIQYF | NA | NA | TRBJ2-4 | TRBV20-1
TGTGCCAGCAGTTTAGGGTCCCCAACGAGGGGCCAAGAGACCCAGTACTTC | CASSLGSPTRGQETQYF | NA | NA | TRBJ2-5 | TRBV28
TGTGCCAGCAGTTACGGGAACAGGAACACTGAAGCTTTCTTT | CASSYGNRNTEAFF | NA | NA | TRBJ1-1 | TRBV6-2/TRBV6-3
TGTGCCAGCCGACCTCGGGAGGGGCGAGACAATGAGCAGTTCTTC | CASRPREGRDNEQFF | TRBD2 | NA | TRBJ2-1 | TRBV27
TGTGCCAGCAGCCAAGATCCGGTGGCACGGAGCTCCTACGAGCAGTACTTC | CASSQDPVARSSYEQYF | NA | few | TRBJ2-7 | TRBV3-1
TGTGCCACCTGCGACGATTTAGCTCAGCCCCAGCATTTT | CATCDDLAQPQHF | NA | NA | TRBJ1-5 | TRBV6-2/TRBV6-3
TGCAGCGCAGGACACTATAATCAGCCCCAGCATTTT | CSAGHYNQPQHF | NA | NA | TRBJ1-5 | TRBV29-1
TGTGCCAGCAGCCAAGACGGGCTTGCTAATGAAAAACTGTTTTTT | CASSQDGLANEKLFF | NA | once | TRBJ1-4 | TRBV14
TGTGCCAGCAGCTCCCCGAGGGGGGGACTCCCCTACAATGAGCAGTTCTTC | CASSSPRGGLPYNEQFF | NA | NA | TRBJ2-1 | TRBV7-6
TGTGCCAGCAGCCCCGATCCGGGACAGGGGTACTATGGCTACACCTTC | CASSPDPGQGYYGYTF | TRBD1 | NA | TRBJ1-2 | TRBV11-2
TGTGCCACCCAACAGGGGACAGATACGCAGTATTTT | CATQQGTDTQYF | TRBD1 | NA | TRBJ2-3 | TRBV6-1
TGTGCCAGCGGCCTAATAGCGGGGGGTTCCTACAATGAGCAGTTCTTC | CASGLIAGGSYNEQFF | TRBD2 | NA | TRBJ2-1 | TRBV4-2
TGTGCCAGCAGATACTGGGAGGGGGCGAAGACCCAGTACTTC | CASRYWEGAKTQYF | NA | NA | TRBJ2-5 | TRBV6-5
TGTGCCAGCAGCCAACTAAAACCGGGGGCGGGGAATGAGCAGTTCTTC | CASSQLKPGAGNEQFF | NA | NA | TRBJ2-1 | TRBV4-2
TGTGCCAGCAACGGGGGAGCTGAAGCTTTCTTT | CASNGGAEAFF | NA | NA | TRBJ1-1 | TRBV28
TGTGCCAGCAGTAACCGGGACAGGGCTTACAATGAGCAGTTCTTC | CASSNRDRAYNEQFF | TRBD1 | NA | TRBJ2-1 | TRBV6-2/TRBV6-3
TGTGCCAGCAGCCTTAGCATGCTAGGGACAGCCCAAGAGACCCAGTACTTC | CASSLSMLGTAQETQYF | TRBD1 | NA | TRBJ2-5 | TRBV7-2
TGTGCCATCAGTGCATCCCGCCAGGCCATCATCCCACGCACAGATACGCAGTATTTT | CAISASRQAIIPRTDTQYF | NA | NA | TRBJ2-3 | TRBV10-3
TGTGCCAGCAGCTTAGCCAGCGGGGGGAGCTCCTACGAGCAGTACTTC | CASSLASGGSSYEQYF | TRBD2 | few | TRBJ2-7 | TRBV7-2
TGTGCCAGCAGTCTCCGGGACAGGTTTGCTGGCTACACCTTC | CASSLRDRFAGYTF | TRBD1 | few | TRBJ1-2 | TRBV12-3/TRBV12-4
TGCGCCAGCCAGGAGGGGGCAGGGGTTGTCTACGAGCAGTACTTC | CASQEGAGVVYEQYF | NA | few | TRBJ2-7 | TRBV5-1
TGTGCCAGCAGCCAAGATCTGGGACAGGGGTTTAGCACCGGGGAGCTGTTTTTT | CASSQDLGQGFSTGELFF | TRBD1 | NA | TRBJ2-2 | TRBV3-1
TGTGCCAGCAGCCAAGCGGAGGGGACTAGCGGGTACGAGCAGTACTTC | CASSQAEGTSGYEQYF | TRBD2 | NA | TRBJ2-7 | TRBV4-2
TGTGCCAGCGACCCTAACCGGGGAGGTAAAGCTTTCTTT | CASDPNRGGKAFF | NA | NA | TRBJ1-1 | TRBV6-5
TGCGCCAGCAGCCAAGACCTTCGTCCAGGGGCAGCGGGCGAGCAGTTCTTC | CASSQDLRPGAAGEQFF | NA | once | TRBJ2-1 | TRBV4-3
TGCGCCAGCAGCCAAGATCCAGGGGGGATTAACTATGGCTACACCTTC | CASSQDPGGINYGYTF | TRBD1 | NA | TRBJ1-2 | TRBV4-1
TGCGCCAGCAGCCAGACCCAGGGGTATGAGCAGTTCTTC | CASSQTQGYEQFF | NA | few | TRBJ2-1 | TRBV4-3
TGTGCCAGCAGTTTTCTATCGGAGACCCATTACGAGCAGTACTTC | CASSFLSETHYEQYF | NA | NA | TRBJ2-7 | TRBV27
TGCAGCGTTGATGGCGGGAGAGGATCCTACGAGCAGTACTTC | CSVDGGRGSYEQYF | TRBD2 | NA | TRBJ2-7 | TRBV29-1
TGTGCCAGCAGAAGGGACAGCCCTGAGACCCAGTACTTC | CASRRDSPETQYF | TRBD1 | NA | TRBJ2-5 | TRBV25-1
TGTGCCAGCAGCTTAGATGCCGGACCGTCCTACGAGCAGTACTTC | CASSLDAGPSYEQYF | NA | NA | TRBJ2-7 | TRBV7-2